The 8 T cell receptor beta chains listed next were all sequenced from one sample in a study of patients and donors after allogeneic stem cell transplantation. Each CDR3 protein is one row after TCRdb ran MiXCR on the RT-PCR reads. The sample records about 110,000 distinct CDR3 sequences, approximately 40% being singletons. The sample taken for sequencing was blood, either unsorted or a sorted T cell fraction (not recorded which). These receptors came from a human donor who was either an allogeneic HSCT recipient or a stem cell or donor lymphocyte infusion donor (not recorded which). It is not recorded whose cells these are; they may come from a transplant donor.

This rearrangement joins TRBV20-1 to TRBJ2-7, with 15 bases lining up with TRBD2. Trimming cost V 5 bases and J 3 bases; bases outside gene matches: 8. The CDR3 is 16 amino acids. The germline CDR1 and CDR2 sequences are DFQATT and SNEGSKA (reference sequence). CDR3 sequence: CSARTSGRDPHYEQYF. The CDR3 bases are TGCAGTGCTCGGACTAGCGGGAGGGACCCTCACTACGAGCAGTACTTC.

The CDR3 DNA reads TGTGCCACCAGCAGAGAGGTTAGCAATCAGCCCCAGCATTTT. Translated: CATSREVSNQPQHF. This chain uses TRBV15 with TRBJ1-5; D unclear. This CDR3 is 14 amino acids long. CDR1 is LNHNV and CDR2 is YYDKDF in the germline V gene (reference sequence). Trimming took 0 bases from V and 0 from J, leaving 3 bases between them.

The chain uses TRBV7-8 and TRBJ1-6; TRBD1 is a possible D gene (6 bases). V lost 4 bases and J 7 bases, leaving 17 bases between the germline ends. The CDR3 runs 16 residues. The germline CDR1 and CDR2 sequences are SGHVS and FQNEAQ. CDR3 in amino acids: CASSSLGGQPNSPLHF. DNA for the CDR3: TGTGCCAGCAGCTCCCTCGGTGGACAGCCGAATTCACCCCTCCACTTT.

This clonotype ranks as medium-sized. V is TRBV18 and J is TRBJ2-1; D possibly corresponds to TRBD1 (7 bases). The CDR3 loop spans 16 amino acids. Trimming shortened V by 0 bases and J by 8 bases, and 17 bases separated the two germline ends. The germline gives CDR1 KGHSH, CDR2 LQKENI. CDR3 nucleotides: TGTGCCAGCTCACCACCGGAGGGGGCGCGTGTATATGAGCAGTTCTTC. It specifies CASSPPEGARVYEQFF.

The chain is built from TRBV2 and TRBJ2-7; 8 positions agree with TRBD2. Germline V lookup: CDR1 SNHLY, CDR2 FYNNEI. The CDR3 totals 15 residues. Germline trimming cut 5 bases from V and 3 bases from J; bases unmatched to any gene: 9. In nucleotides, the CDR3 is TGTGCCAGCAGTTCGAGCGGGAGTCTTTACTACGAGCAGTACTTC. Protein product: CASSSSGSLYYEQYF.

Only a few counts were recorded for this clonotype. The rearrangement uses TRBV28 and TRBJ1-2; D gene ambiguous. The CDR3 is made up of 16 amino acids. Per germline, CDR1 MDHEN and CDR2 SYDVKM. V lost 3 bases, J lost 0 bases, and 14 bases lay in between. The CDR3 bases are TGTGCCAGCAGTTTCCTTCGACGACGAGCTAACTATGGCTACACCTTC. It codes for CASSFLRRRANYGYTF.

As DNA, the CDR3 is TGTGCCAGTCACCACCGCCCAGGGGACACCGGGGAGCTGTTTTTT. Its translation is CASHHRPGDTGELFF. V gene TRBV19 combines with J gene TRBJ2-2, with D possibly matching TRBD1 (6 bases). Germline-derived CDR1 and CDR2 are LNHDA and SQIVND (reference sequence). V dropped 8 bases and J dropped 3 bases, with 16 bases sitting between them. The CDR3 has 15 residues.

This clonotype has at least ten counts. This chain uses TRBV5-1 with TRBJ2-1, with 7 positions matching TRBD1. After removal of 0 bases from V and 9 bases from J, the junction contained 6 bases not matched to a gene. This CDR3 is 14 amino acids long. Germline V gene data show CDR1 as SGHRS and CDR2 as YFSETQ. CDR3 nucleotide sequence: TGCGCCAGCAGCTTGGGACAGGGTGTTGGTGAGCAGTTCTTC. Protein: CASSLGQGVGEQFF.